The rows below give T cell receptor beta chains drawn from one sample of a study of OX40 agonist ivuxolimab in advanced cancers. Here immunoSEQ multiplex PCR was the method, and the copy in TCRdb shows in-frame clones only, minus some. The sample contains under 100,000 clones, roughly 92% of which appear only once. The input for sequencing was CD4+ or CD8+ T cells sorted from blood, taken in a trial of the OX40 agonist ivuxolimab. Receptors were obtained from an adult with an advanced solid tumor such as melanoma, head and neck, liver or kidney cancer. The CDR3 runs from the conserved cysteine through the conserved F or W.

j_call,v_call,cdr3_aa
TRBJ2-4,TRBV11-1,CASSSRTGEDIQYF
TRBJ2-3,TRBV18,CASSPDSTDTQYF
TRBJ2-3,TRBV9,CASSVRTTADTQYF
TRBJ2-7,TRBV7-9,CASSFIGGGKTYEQYF
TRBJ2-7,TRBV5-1,CASSLVPGPYEQYF
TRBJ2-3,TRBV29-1,CSVLSGGTDTQYF
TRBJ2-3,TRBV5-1,CASSLAPGTRQFTDTQYF
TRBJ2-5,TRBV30,CAWSPDRSAIETQYF
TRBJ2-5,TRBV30,CAWSSTEGETQYF
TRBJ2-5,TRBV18,CASSPPGLAGGQETQYF
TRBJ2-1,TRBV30,CAWTGTILSYNEQFF
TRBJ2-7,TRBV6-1,CASRSTGTGGYEQYF
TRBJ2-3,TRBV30,CAWGYHTDTQYF
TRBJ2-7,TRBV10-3,CAISEGRSRDEQYF
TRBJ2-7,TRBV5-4,CASSLYTGVPLYEQYF
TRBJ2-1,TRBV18,CASSRLAGKNEQFF
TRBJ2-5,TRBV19,CASRTAGRGQETQYF
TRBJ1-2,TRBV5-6,CASSLMGFGYTF
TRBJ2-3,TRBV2,CASSLSGLQGDTQYF
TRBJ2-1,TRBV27,CASSFRTSNEQFF
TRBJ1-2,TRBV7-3,CASSLGPSRGYTF
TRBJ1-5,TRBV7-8,CASSRGGGYSNQPQHF
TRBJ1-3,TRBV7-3,CASSLIGRGPYKNTIYF
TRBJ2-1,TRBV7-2,CASSPTGSSNEQFF
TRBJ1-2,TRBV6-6,CASSWTGGAYGYTF
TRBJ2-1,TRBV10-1,CASSESEGNEQFF
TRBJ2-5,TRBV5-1,CASSLAGRTQETQYF
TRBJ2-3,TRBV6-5,CASSLYAQGTQYF
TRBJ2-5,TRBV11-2,CASSLRRAVAETQYF
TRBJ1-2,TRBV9,CASSGTGGRGGYTF
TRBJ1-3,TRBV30,CAWSVISGNTIYF
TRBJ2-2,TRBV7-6,CASSLFMGRGQTGELFF
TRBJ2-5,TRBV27,CASSTRQGIGETQYF
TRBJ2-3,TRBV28,CATSLIGGRSTDTQYF
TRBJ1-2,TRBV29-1,CSVETGGRGYTF
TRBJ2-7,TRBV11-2,CASRQTMDYEQYF
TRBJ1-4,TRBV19,CASRDRGLTNEKLFF
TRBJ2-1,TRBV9,CASSGGGALSNEQFF
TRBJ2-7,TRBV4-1,CASSPLPVPYEQYF
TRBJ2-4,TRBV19,CASSPSSALAKNIQYF
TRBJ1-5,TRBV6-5,CASSPTLLSNQPQHF
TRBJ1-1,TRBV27,CASSLSKGSGAFF
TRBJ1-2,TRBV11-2,CASSFGTDYGYTF